Listed here are 26 T cell receptor beta chains from one sample, sequenced in a study of blood T cells in healthy people across ages. A J-beta primer mix and a sample-barcoded 5' primer were used in a second PCR of about 6 to 12 cycles. TCRdb independently ran MiXCR on the 5' RACE reads; one entry per CDR3 protein. The sample shows about 620,000 distinct CDR3 sequences, about 51% of them seen only once. Input material: blood. These receptors all stem from a woman of 80 years or more in good health.

This clonotype was counted ten times or more. This chain connects TRBV27 to TRBJ2-7, with D perhaps TRBD2 (5 bases). The CDR3 is 16 residues long. Trimming cost V 4 bases and J 6 bases, with 22 bases left between them. CDR1 is MNHEY, CDR2 SMNVEV, per germline (reference sequence). The CDR3 nucleotides are TGTGCCAGCAGTTACACACCTCCGGGAACAAGGACCGAGCAGTACTTC. Encoded protein: CASSYTPPGTRTEQYF.

V and J are TRBV6-5 and TRBJ2-5; 7 nucleotides match TRBD1. The J call could be wrong; TRBJ2-7 is a better fit for the DNA end. This CDR3 contains 14 residues. The germline CDR1 and CDR2 sequences are MNHEY and SVGAGI. As DNA, the CDR3 is TGTGCCAGCAGCTTACAGGGGTCAGGGTACGAGCAGTACTTC. Amino acid sequence: CASSLQGSGYEQYF.

Worth noting for this clonotype: With a much larger clone just one base away, this may be a read error. The rearrangement links TRBV5-1 to TRBJ2-4; TRBD1 is a possible D gene (6 bases). The CDR3 has 16 amino acids. Trimming shortened V by 5 bases and J by 2 bases, and 17 bases separated the two germline ends. Germline V CDR1 and CDR2: SGHRS, YFSETQ. The CDR3 region has the DNA TGCGCCAGCAGTTCCGGGACAAGGTTCTCCAAAAACATTCAGTACTTC. Amino acids: CASSSGTRFSKNIQYF.

This clonotype was found once. The rearrangement joins TRBV13 to TRBJ2-5, with a weak D call TRBD1 (6 bases). The CDR3 spans 17 residues. Per the germline V gene, CDR1 is PRHDT and CDR2 is FYEKMQ (reference sequence). The V end was cut by 1 base, the J end by 3 bases, with 18 bases between. The CDR3 DNA is TGTGCCAGCAGCTTAGTTGGAATAGGGGGTGTTGAAGAGACCCAGTACTTC. This encodes CASSLVGIGGVEETQYF.

V is TRBV12-3 or TRBV12-4 and J is TRBJ2-3, with 13 bases lining up with TRBD2. V shed 5 bases, J shed 2 bases, and the junction held 7 bases outside the gene matches. The CDR3 length is 17 residues. CDR3 sequence (DNA): TGTGCCAGCAGTAGAGGGACTAGCGGGGCGTACACAGATACGCAGTATTTT. Translating it yields CASSRGTSGAYTDTQYF.

A word on this clonotype: It may be a read error: a sequence one base away is much more abundant. The chain employs TRBV5-1 and TRBJ2-1; 11 bases agree with TRBD1. The DNA matches TRBJ2-7 better at its end, which makes the J call doubtful. The germline gives CDR1 SGHRS, CDR2 YFSETQ. The CDR3 runs to 15 residues. The CDR3 reads CASSFGQGAYNEQYF. CDR3 bases: TGCGCCAGCAGCTTCGGACAGGGGGCCTACAATGAGCAGTACTTC.

In its sample, this clonotype was seen a few times. This may come from a read error, since a much larger clone is one base off. V usage is TRBV10-3 and J usage is TRBJ2-1, with a tentative D call TRBD2 (6 bases). The CDR3 consists of 13 residues. Germline CDR1 is ENHRY and CDR2 is SYGVKD. The CDR3 region is CASSGASEGEQFF. For the CDR3, the DNA is TGTGCCAGCAGTGGTGCTAGCGAGGGTGAGCAGTTCTTC.

This clonotype showed up just a few times. The chain employs TRBV7-9 and TRBJ2-3; 7 positions agree with TRBD2. Germline V gives CDR1 SEHNR, CDR2 FQNEAQ (reference sequence). The ends lost 3 bases at V and 9 bases at J; junction bases unmatched: 3. The CDR3 runs 12 residues. In DNA, the CDR3 is TGTGCCAGCAGCTTGGACGGGGGGACGCAGTATTTT. This codes for CASSLDGGTQYF.

There are many counts of this clonotype. A read error may be the cause here, since a much bigger clone is one base away. V is TRBV6-5 and J is TRBJ2-7; the D is unclear. From germline, CDR1 is MNHEY and CDR2 SVGAGI. The CDR3 is 13 residues long. Trimming left V 6 bases short and J 6 bases short, with 15 bases between. In DNA form, the CDR3 reads TGTGCCAGCAGCAATGGGTACAGCTCCGAGCAGTACTTC. Its translation: CASSNGYSSEQYF.

This clonotype was recorded at least ten times. The chain is built from TRBV25-1 and TRBJ1-2; weak D call: TRBD1 (6 bases). The CDR3 totals 12 residues. Germline CDR1 reads MGHDK; CDR2 reads SYGVNS. V was trimmed by 3 bases and J by 8 bases, leaving 10 bases between them. DNA of the CDR3: TGTGCCAGCAGTGATGGCGGGACAGGCTACACCTTC. Translated, it gives CASSDGGTGYTF.

In its sample, this clonotype was seen many times. The rearrangement links TRBV12-3 or TRBV12-4 to TRBJ2-3; D might be TRBD1 or TRBD2, each matching 6 bases. This CDR3 spans 17 amino acids. Trimming took 5 bases from V and 3 from J, leaving 21 bases between them. The CDR3 sequence: CASSPGRGATYTDTQYF. CDR3 DNA: TGTGCCAGCAGTCCCGGAAGGGGGGCAACTTATACAGATACGCAGTATTTT.

The chain employs TRBV7-3 and TRBJ2-1, with 7 positions matching TRBD1. J was trimmed by 2 bases and V by 6 bases; bases with no gene match: 7. This CDR3 spans 15 amino acids. Germline V lookup: CDR1 SGHTA, CDR2 FQGTGA. CDR3 nucleotide sequence: TGTGCCAGCAGTCCCGGGACAGTGGCCTACAATGAGCAGTTCTTC. It is translated as CASSPGTVAYNEQFF.

This clonotype has only a few counts. The chain joins TRBV7-2 to TRBJ1-4, with TRBD1 matching 7 bases. This CDR3 has 14 amino acids. The ends lost 4 bases at V and 6 bases at J; junction bases unmatched: 5. Germline V gene sequence: CDR1 SGHTA, CDR2 FQGNSA. The CDR3 bases are TGTGCCAGCAGCTACGGACAGGAGTATGAAAAACTGTTTTTT. As protein: CASSYGQEYEKLFF. Using reference TRBV7-2 and TRBJ1-4 for the parts outside the CDR3, the full variable domain is GAGVSQSPSNKVTEKGKDVELRCDPISGHTALYWYRQSLGQGLEFLIYFQGNSAPDKSGLPSDRFSAERTGGSVSTLTIQRTQQEDSAVYLCASSYGQEYEKLFFGSGTQLSVL.

This clonotype appeared once. CDR3 DNA sequence: TGTGCCAGCAGCTCCGGACTATTACAATCATTTTACAATGAGCAGTTCTTC. As protein: CASSSGLLQSFYNEQFF. The chain is built from TRBV7-8 and TRBJ2-1; maybe TRBD2 (6 bases). The germline V and J ends were trimmed by 4 bases and 4 bases, with 20 bases remaining between them. This CDR3 has 17 amino acids. Germline CDR1 and CDR2: SGHVS and FQNEAQ.

This clonotype came up many times. The gene calls are TRBV5-1 and TRBJ2-7; 11 positions match TRBD2. The junction had 1 base not matched to a gene; V was cut back by 0 bases and J by 2 bases. Germline-derived CDR1 and CDR2 are SGHRS and YFSETQ. The CDR3 has 15 amino acids. CDR3 region: CASSLEGLAAYEQYF. The CDR3 nucleotides are TGCGCCAGCAGCTTGGAGGGACTAGCGGCCTACGAGCAGTACTTC.

This clonotype has at least ten counts. Its ends do not fully match the called genes, so a read error is possible. The V and J genes are TRBV7-2 and TRBJ2-1; 11 positions agree with TRBD1. CDR1 is SGHTA and CDR2 is FQGNSA in the germline V gene. The CDR3 is 17 residues long. Here the CDR3 reads CVSSLRDRGNSYNEQFF. CDR3 in DNA: TGTGTCAGCAGCTTAAGGGACAGGGGGAACTCCTACAATGAGCAGTTCTTC.

This chain uses TRBV5-8 with TRBJ2-2; no definite D call. Deletions cut 0 bases from V and 1 base from J, with 4 bases between. Germline V CDR1 and CDR2: SGHTS, YDEGEE. The CDR3 is made up of 14 amino acids. CDR3 DNA: TGTGCCAGCAGCTTGGCCCAGAACACCGGGGAGCTGTTTTTT. Translation gives CASSLAQNTGELFF.

This clonotype has a single count. Because the CDR3 is missing its conserved closing phenylalanine or tryptophan, this is likely a read error. The chain recombines TRBV20-1 with TRBJ2-7, with unresolved D. V gave up 0 bases and J gave up 5 bases, with 11 bases separating them. The CDR3 has 13 amino acids. The germline V gene encodes CDR1 DFQATT and CDR2 SNEGSKA (reference sequence). The CDR3 sequence is CSARDARRDEQYS. The CDR3 nucleotides are TGCAGTGCTAGAGATGCCAGAAGGGACGAGCAGTACTCC.

This clonotype was seen at least ten times. The chain joins TRBV16 to TRBJ2-7; 7 nucleotides align to TRBD1. V lost 7 bases to trimming and J lost 5 bases; unmatched junction nucleotides: 8. Per the germline V gene, CDR1 is KGHSY and CDR2 is FQNENV. The CDR3 has 13 residues. CDR3 nucleotide sequence: TGTGCCAGCAACCCACAGGGGACCCACGAGCAGTACTTC. Amino acid sequence: CASNPQGTHEQYF. Filled out from reference TRBV16 and TRBJ2-7, the complete variable domain reads GEEVAQTPKHLVRGEGQKAKLYCAPIKGHSYVFWYQQVLKNEFKFLISFQNENVFDETGMPKERFSAKCLPNSPCSLEIQATKLEDSAVYFCASNPQGTHEQYFGPGTRLTVT.

This sequence joins TRBV5-1 and TRBJ2-1; tentatively, D is TRBD2 (5 bases). Germline V CDR1 and CDR2: SGHRS, YFSETQ. This CDR3 has 14 residues. Trimming took off 2 bases at V and 9 bases at J, with 15 bases between the two ends. CDR3 bases: TGCGCCAGCAGCTTAATATTATCGGGAAGTGAGCAGTTCTTC. This sequence encodes CASSLILSGSEQFF.

This clonotype came up many times. This chain connects TRBV20-1 to TRBJ2-1, with 9 bases lining up with TRBD2. CDR1 is DFQATT and CDR2 is SNEGSKA in the germline V gene (reference sequence). This CDR3 contains 16 residues. V was pared by 5 bases and J by 5 bases, with 13 bases of the junction left unmatched. The CDR3 reads CSAPDPTGLANNEQFF. The DNA for the CDR3 is TGCAGTGCTCCAGACCCGACGGGACTAGCCAACAATGAGCAGTTCTTC.

V gene TRBV10-2 combines with J gene TRBJ2-3; no reliable D call. The V and J ends lost 3 bases and 7 bases respectively, with 5 bases between them. This CDR3 is built from 11 residues. The germline V gene encodes CDR1 WSHSY and CDR2 SAAADI. CDR3 nucleotide sequence: TGCGCCAGCAGTGAAGCGAATACGCAGTATTTT. Protein sequence: CASSEANTQYF.

This clonotype was recorded many times. The CDR3 DNA reads TGTGCCAGCAGCCCCACTTTTTGGGCAGAGACCCAGTACTTC. Amino acids: CASSPTFWAETQYF. The chain couples TRBV7-2 to TRBJ2-5; D is unresolved. The germline V gene has CDR1 SGHTA and CDR2 FQGNSA. The CDR3 is 14 residues long. The V and J ends lost 5 bases and 4 bases respectively, with 14 bases between them.

For this clonotype: Given a much more abundant clone one base away, this may be a read error. This CDR3 is missing its conserved last phenylalanine or tryptophan, likely due to a read error. The genes are TRBV30 and TRBJ2-3; D is ambiguous. The V end lost 1 base, the J end lost 6 bases, and 8 bases lay between the germline ends. This CDR3 region has 12 residues. CDR1 is GTSNPN, CDR2 SVGIG, per germline (reference sequence). DNA for the CDR3: TGTGCCTGGAGTGAGGCTTGGGATACGCAGTATTAT. It specifies CAWSEAWDTQYY.

This clonotype was recorded many times. The V gene is TRBV6-5, the J gene TRBJ1-2; no firm D call. The CDR3 is made up of 14 amino acids. The ends were cut back, 2 bases at V and 9 bases at J, with 16 bases in the middle. The germline V gene encodes CDR1 MNHEY and CDR2 SVGAGI. DNA for the CDR3: TGTGCCAGCAGTTACGCGGCCTCTGGGAGTCGCTACACCTTC. Translating it yields CASSYAASGSRYTF.

In its sample, this clonotype was seen many times. The rearrangement links TRBV13 to TRBJ2-7, with unresolved D. This CDR3 contains 12 residues. Trimming cost V 3 bases and J 1 base, with 4 bases left between them. Germline V gene sequence: CDR1 PRHDT, CDR2 FYEKMQ (reference sequence). In DNA, the CDR3 is TGTGCCAGCAGCTTCGCGTCCTACGAGCAGTACTTC. Translation: CASSFASYEQYF.